Listed here is a single TCR beta chain. No antigen is known for it. This table comes from immunoSEQ multiplex PCR, and its TCRdb copy is limited to in-frame clones, with some not included. Found here are about 130,000 clones, approximately 85% of them singletons; the top ten hold roughly 2%. The data belong to a study of cytotoxic CD8 clonotypes in ibrutinib-treated CLL. Study-wide background: Following treatment for a median about 13 months, range 6 to 36, response samples were then taken. Findings and limits, study-wide: The clonality rise at ibrutinib response reflected private clonotype expansion. Sampling times, which were not matched between the groups, differed between sustained-remission patients and progressing patients.

Genomic DNA for TCR beta libraries, 1.5 to 2 micrograms, came from cryopreserved PBMCs. V dropped 2 bases and J dropped 5; count of bases not matched to a gene: 16. This CDR3 has 18 amino acids. Germline assignment: CDR1 MGHRA and CDR2 YSYEKL. This TCR was sampled from a human donor with chronic lymphocytic leukemia. The sample in question was PBMCs, obtained after 24 months of ibrutinib treatment. The rearrangement joins TRBV4-1 to TRBJ2-5, with TRBD2 identical over 8 bases. DNA of the CDR3: TGCGCCAGCAGCCAACGCCTACCCCCGGGGGGGCATGGGGAGACCCAGTACTTC. It translates to CASSQRLPPGGHGETQYF.